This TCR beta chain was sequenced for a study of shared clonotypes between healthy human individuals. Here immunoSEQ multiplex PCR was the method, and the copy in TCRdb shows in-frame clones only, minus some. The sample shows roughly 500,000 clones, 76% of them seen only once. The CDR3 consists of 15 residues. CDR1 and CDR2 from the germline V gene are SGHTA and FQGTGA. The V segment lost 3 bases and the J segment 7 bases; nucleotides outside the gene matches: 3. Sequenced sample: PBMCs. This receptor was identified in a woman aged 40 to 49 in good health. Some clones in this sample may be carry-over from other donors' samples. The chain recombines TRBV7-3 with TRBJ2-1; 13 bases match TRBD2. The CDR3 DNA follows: TGTGCCAGCAGCTTGGGACTAGCGGGATGGAATGAGCAGTTCTTC. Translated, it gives CASSLGLAGWNEQFF.